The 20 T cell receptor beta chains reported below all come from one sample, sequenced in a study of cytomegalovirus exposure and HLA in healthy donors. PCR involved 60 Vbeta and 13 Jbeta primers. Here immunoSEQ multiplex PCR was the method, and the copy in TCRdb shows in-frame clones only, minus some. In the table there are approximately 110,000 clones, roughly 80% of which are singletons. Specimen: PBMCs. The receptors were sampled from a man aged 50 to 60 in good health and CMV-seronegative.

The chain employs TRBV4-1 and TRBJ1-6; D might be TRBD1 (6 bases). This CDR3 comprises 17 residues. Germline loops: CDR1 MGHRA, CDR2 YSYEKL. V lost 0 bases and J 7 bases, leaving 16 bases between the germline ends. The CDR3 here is CASSQEGAGVLNSPLHF. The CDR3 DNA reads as TGCGCCAGCAGCCAAGAAGGGGCAGGGGTCTTAAATTCACCCCTCCACTTT.

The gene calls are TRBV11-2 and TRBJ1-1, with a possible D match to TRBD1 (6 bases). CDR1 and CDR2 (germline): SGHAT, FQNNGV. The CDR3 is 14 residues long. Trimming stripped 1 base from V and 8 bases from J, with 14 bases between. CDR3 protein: CASSLANRAREAFF. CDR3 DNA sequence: TGTGCCAGCAGCTTAGCAAACAGGGCCCGAGAAGCTTTCTTT.

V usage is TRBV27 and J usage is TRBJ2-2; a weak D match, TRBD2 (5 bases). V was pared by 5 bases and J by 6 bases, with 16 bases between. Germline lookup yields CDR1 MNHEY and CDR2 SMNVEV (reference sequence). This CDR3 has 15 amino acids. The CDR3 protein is CASSLGLVGAGELFF. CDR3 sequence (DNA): TGTGCCAGCAGTCTAGGACTTGTTGGGGCCGGGGAGCTGTTTTTT.

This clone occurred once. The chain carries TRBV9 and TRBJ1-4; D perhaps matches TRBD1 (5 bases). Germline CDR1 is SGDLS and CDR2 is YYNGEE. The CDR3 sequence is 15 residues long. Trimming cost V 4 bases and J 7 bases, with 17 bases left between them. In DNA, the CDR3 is TGTGCCAGCAGCACAACCGGACACCCATCTGAAAAACTGTTTTTT. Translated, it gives CASSTTGHPSEKLFF.

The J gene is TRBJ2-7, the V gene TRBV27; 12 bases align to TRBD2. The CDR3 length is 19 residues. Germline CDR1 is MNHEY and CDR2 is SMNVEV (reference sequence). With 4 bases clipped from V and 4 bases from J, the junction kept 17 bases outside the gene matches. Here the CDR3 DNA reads TGTGCCAGCAGTTCTGGGCTAGCGGGAGGGCCTGATTATAGGTACGAGCAGTACTTC. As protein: CASSSGLAGGPDYRYEQYF.

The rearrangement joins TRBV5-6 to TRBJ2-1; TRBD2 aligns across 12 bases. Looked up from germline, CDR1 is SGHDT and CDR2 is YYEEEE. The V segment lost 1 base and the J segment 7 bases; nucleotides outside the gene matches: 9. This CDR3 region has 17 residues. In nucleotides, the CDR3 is TGTGCCAGCAGCTTGTCGCGACTAGCGGGAGAAGAAAATGAGCAGTTCTTC. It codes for CASSLSRLAGEENEQFF.

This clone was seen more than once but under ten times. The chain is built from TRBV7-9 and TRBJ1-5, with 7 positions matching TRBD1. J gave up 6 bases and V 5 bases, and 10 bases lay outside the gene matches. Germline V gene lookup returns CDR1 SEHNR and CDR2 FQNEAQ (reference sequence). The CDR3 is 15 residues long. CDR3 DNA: TGTGCCAGCAGCCCGGCGACAGGGAGAGGTCAGCCCCAGCATTTT. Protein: CASSPATGRGQPQHF.

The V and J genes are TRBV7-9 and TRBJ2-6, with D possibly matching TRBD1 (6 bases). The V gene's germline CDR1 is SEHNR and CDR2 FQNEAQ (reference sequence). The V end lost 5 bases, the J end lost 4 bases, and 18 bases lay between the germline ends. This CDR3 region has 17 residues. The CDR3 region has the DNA TGTGCCAGCAGCCGAACGCAGGGGCAATCCGGGGCCAACGTCCTGACTTTC. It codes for CASSRTQGQSGANVLTF.

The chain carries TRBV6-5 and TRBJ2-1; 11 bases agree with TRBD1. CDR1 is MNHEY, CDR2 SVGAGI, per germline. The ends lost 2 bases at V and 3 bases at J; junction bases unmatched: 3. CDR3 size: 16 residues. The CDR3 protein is CASSYRGTGGYNEQFF. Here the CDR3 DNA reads TGTGCCAGCAGTTACCGGGGGACAGGGGGCTACAATGAGCAGTTCTTC.

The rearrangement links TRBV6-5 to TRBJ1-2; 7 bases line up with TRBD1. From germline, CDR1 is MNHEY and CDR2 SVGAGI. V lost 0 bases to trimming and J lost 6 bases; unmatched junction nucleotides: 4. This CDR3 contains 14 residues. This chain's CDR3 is CASSYSTGTDGYTF. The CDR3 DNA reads TGTGCCAGCAGTTACTCGACAGGGACGGATGGCTACACCTTC.

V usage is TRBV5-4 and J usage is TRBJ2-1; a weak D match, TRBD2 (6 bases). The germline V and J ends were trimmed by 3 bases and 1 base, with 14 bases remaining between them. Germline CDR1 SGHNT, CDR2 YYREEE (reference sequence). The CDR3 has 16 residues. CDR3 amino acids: CASSSRAGRSYNEQFF. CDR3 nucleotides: TGTGCCAGCAGCTCCAGAGCGGGCCGATCCTACAATGAGCAGTTCTTC.

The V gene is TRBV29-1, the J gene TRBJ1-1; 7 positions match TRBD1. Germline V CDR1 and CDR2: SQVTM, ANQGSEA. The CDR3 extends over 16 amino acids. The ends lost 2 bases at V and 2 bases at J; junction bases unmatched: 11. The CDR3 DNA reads TGCAGCGTTGAAATACCTTGGGCAGGGGGAAACACTGAAGCTTTCTTT. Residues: CSVEIPWAGGNTEAFF.

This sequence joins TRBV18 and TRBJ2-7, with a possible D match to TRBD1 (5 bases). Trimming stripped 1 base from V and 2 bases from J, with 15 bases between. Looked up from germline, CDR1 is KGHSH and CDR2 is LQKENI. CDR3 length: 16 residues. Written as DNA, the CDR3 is TGTGCCAGCTCACCACTTCGTGTGCAGGGCCCCTACGAGCAGTACTTC. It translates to CASSPLRVQGPYEQYF.

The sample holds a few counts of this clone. The CDR3 region is CASRLSTDTQYF. CDR3 DNA sequence: TGTGCCAGCAGACTAAGCACAGATACGCAGTATTTT. This rearrangement joins TRBV7-2 to TRBJ2-3; no definite D call. CDR1 is SGHTA and CDR2 is FQGNSA in the germline V gene. V shed 6 bases and J shed 0 bases, with 4 bases lying between them. This CDR3 spans 12 amino acids.

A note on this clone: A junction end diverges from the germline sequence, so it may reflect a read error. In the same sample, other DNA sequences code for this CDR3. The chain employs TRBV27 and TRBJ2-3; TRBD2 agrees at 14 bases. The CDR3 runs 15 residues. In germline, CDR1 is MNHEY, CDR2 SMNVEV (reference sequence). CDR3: CASSWGLAGESPQYF. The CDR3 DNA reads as TGTGCCAGCAGTTGGGGACTAGCGGGAGAGTCACCGCAATATTTT.

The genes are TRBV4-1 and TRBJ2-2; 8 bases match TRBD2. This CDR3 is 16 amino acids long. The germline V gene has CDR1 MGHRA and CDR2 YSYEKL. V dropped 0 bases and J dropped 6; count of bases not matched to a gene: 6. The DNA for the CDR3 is TGCGCCAGCAGCCAAGATCCCCCGGGAGGGCCCGGGGAGCTGTTTTTT. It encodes CASSQDPPGGPGELFF.

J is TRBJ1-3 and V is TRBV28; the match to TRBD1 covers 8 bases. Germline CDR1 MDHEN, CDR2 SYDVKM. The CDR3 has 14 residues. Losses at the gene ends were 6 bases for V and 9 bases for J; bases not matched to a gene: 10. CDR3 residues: CASSRQGNKGTIYF. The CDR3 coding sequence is TGTGCCAGCAGCCGACAGGGGAATAAAGGCACCATATATTTT.

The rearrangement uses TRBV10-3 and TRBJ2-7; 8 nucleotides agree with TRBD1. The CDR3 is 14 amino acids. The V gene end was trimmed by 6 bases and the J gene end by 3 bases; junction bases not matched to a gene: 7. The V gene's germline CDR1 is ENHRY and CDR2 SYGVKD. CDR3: CAISETGEVYEQYF. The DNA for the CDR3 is TGTGCCATCAGCGAGACAGGGGAAGTCTACGAGCAGTACTTC.

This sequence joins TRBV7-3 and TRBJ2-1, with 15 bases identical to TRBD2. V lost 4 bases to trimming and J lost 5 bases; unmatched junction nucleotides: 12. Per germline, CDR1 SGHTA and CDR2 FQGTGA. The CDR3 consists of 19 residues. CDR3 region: CASSSWTSGRAARNNEQFF. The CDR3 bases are TGTGCCAGCAGCTCCTGGACTAGCGGGAGGGCCGCTCGGAACAATGAGCAGTTCTTC.

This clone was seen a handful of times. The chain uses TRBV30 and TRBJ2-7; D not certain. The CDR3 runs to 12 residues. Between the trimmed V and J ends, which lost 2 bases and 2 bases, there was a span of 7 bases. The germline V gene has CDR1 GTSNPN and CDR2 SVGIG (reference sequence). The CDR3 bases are TGTGCCTGGAGTCCCGTAGCCTACGAGCAGTACTTC. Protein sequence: CAWSPVAYEQYF. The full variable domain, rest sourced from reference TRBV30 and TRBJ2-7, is SQTIHQWPATLVQPVGSPLSLECTVEGTSNPNLYWYRQAAGRGLQLLFYSVGIGQISSEVPQNLSASRPQDRQFILSSKKLLLSDSGFYLCAWSPVAYEQYFGPGTRLTVT.